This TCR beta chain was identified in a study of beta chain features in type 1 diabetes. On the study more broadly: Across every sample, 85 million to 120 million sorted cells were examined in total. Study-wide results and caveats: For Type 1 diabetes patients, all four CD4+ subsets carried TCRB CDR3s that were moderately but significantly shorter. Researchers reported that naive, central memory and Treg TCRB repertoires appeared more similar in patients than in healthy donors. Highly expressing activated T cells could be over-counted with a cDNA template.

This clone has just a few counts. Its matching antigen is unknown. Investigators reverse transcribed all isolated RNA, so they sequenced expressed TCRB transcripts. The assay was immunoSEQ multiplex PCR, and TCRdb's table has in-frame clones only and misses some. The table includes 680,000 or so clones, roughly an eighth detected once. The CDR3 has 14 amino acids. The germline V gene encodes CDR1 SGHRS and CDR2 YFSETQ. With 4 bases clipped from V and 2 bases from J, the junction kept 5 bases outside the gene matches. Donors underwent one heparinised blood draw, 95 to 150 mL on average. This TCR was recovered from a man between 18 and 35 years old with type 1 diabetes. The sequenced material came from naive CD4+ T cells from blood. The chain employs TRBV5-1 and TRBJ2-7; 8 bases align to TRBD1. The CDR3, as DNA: TGCGCCAGCAGCGTCGGACAGGGAACCTACGAGCAGTACTTC. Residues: CASSVGQGTYEQYF. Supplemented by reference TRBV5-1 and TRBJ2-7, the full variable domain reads KAGVTQTPRYLIKTRGQQVTLSCSPISGHRSVSWYQQTPGQGLQFLFEYFSETQRNKGNFPGRFSGRQFSNSRSEMNVSTLELGDSALYLCASSVGQGTYEQYFGPGTRLTVT.